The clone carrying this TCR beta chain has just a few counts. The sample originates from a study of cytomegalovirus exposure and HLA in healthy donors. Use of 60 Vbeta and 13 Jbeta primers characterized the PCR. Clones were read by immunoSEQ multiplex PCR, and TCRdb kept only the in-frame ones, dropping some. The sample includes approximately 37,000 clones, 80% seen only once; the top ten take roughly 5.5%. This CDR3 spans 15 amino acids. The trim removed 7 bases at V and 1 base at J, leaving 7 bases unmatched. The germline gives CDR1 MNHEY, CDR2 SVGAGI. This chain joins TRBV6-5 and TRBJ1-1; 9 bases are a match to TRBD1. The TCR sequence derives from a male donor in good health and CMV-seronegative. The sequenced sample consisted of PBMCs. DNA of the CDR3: TGTGCCAGCACCCGACCGACAGGGGGGAACACTGAAGCTTTCTTT. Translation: CASTRPTGGNTEAFF.